Listed below are T cell receptor beta chains from one sample, sequenced in a study of blood T cell repertoires in COVID-19. TCRdb keeps only in-frame clones here, not all; method: immunoSEQ multiplex PCR. The sample carries 95,000 to 150,000 clones, 84% recorded once. Sequencing was done on a sample of PBMCs or T cells enriched from blood (not recorded which). Source of these receptors: a woman aged 30 to 39 who had recovered from COVID-19. Each CDR3 is given with its conserved first and last residue. D genes are given only for firm matches. Part of the rows lack a size; the others show once, few, many or a class for expanded clones.

D gene: TRBD1; J gene: TRBJ2-2; V gene: TRBV25-1; clone size: NA; CDR3 protein: CATSGTGDTGELFF; CDR3 DNA: TGTGCCACCTCCGGGACAGGGGACACCGGGGAGCTGTTTTTT
D gene: TRBD2; J gene: TRBJ2-3; V gene: TRBV6-1; clone size: NA; CDR3 protein: CASSVGLAGGPTDTQYF; CDR3 DNA: TGTGCCAGCAGTGTGGGACTAGCGGGAGGGCCAACAGATACGCAGTATTTT
D gene: TRBD2; J gene: TRBJ2-3; V gene: TRBV30; clone size: NA; CDR3 protein: CAWSRGLAGGTDTQYF; CDR3 DNA: TGTGCCTGGAGTAGAGGCCTAGCGGGAGGGACAGATACGCAGTATTTT
D gene: TRBD2; J gene: TRBJ2-1; V gene: TRBV5-1; clone size: NA; CDR3 protein: CASSNPGLAGGGRPYNEQFF; CDR3 DNA: TGCGCCAGCAGCAATCCGGGACTAGCGGGAGGGGGGAGGCCCTACAATGAGCAGTTCTTC
D gene: NA; J gene: TRBJ1-1; V gene: TRBV2; clone size: NA; CDR3 protein: CASHRDGNTEAFF; CDR3 DNA: TGTGCCAGCCACAGGGACGGCAACACTGAAGCTTTCTTT
D gene: TRBD1; J gene: TRBJ1-3; V gene: TRBV2; clone size: once; CDR3 protein: CASSENRGVYTIYF; CDR3 DNA: TGTGCCAGCAGTGAAAACAGGGGAGTATACACCATATATTTT
D gene: TRBD1; J gene: TRBJ1-6; V gene: TRBV7-9; clone size: NA; CDR3 protein: CASSLGQGGSPLHF; CDR3 DNA: TGTGCCAGCAGCCTAGGACAGGGAGGTTCACCCCTCCACTTT
D gene: TRBD1; J gene: TRBJ1-6; V gene: TRBV15; clone size: NA; CDR3 protein: CATSSGQGGNSPLHF; CDR3 DNA: TGTGCCACCAGCAGTGGACAGGGGGGTAATTCACCCCTCCACTTT
D gene: NA; J gene: TRBJ1-3; V gene: TRBV7-9; clone size: NA; CDR3 protein: CASSSGSDSGVSGNTIYF; CDR3 DNA: TGTGCCAGCAGCTCTGGTTCGGACAGCGGAGTCTCTGGAAACACCATATATTTT
D gene: NA; J gene: TRBJ2-7; V gene: TRBV20-1; clone size: NA; CDR3 protein: CSARQIYEQYF; CDR3 DNA: TGCAGTGCGAGGCAGATCTACGAGCAGTACTTC
D gene: TRBD1; J gene: TRBJ2-5; V gene: TRBV29-1; clone size: once; CDR3 protein: CSVVQGIGETQYF; CDR3 DNA: TGCAGCGTCGTACAGGGGATCGGAGAGACCCAGTACTTC
D gene: TRBD2; J gene: TRBJ2-1; V gene: TRBV19; clone size: once; CDR3 protein: CASSIRTSLNEQFF; CDR3 DNA: TGTGCCAGTAGTATTCGGACTAGCCTGAATGAGCAGTTCTTC
D gene: TRBD1; J gene: TRBJ1-2; V gene: TRBV3-1/TRBV3-2; clone size: NA; CDR3 protein: CASSPWTGSNYGYTF; CDR3 DNA: TGTGCCAGCAGCCCCTGGACAGGATCTAACTATGGCTACACCTTC
D gene: TRBD2; J gene: TRBJ2-5; V gene: TRBV2; clone size: NA; CDR3 protein: CASSSGTSGMETQYF; CDR3 DNA: TGTGCCAGCAGCTCCGGGACTAGCGGGATGGAGACCCAGTACTTC
D gene: TRBD1; J gene: TRBJ2-5; V gene: TRBV24-1; clone size: few; CDR3 protein: CATSETGTGGAETQYF; CDR3 DNA: TGTGCCACCAGTGAAACCGGGACAGGGGGCGCAGAGACCCAGTACTTC
D gene: TRBD1; J gene: TRBJ2-2; V gene: TRBV7-3; clone size: NA; CDR3 protein: CASSLGTGTSGELFF; CDR3 DNA: TGTGCCAGCAGCTTAGGGACAGGGACGTCCGGGGAGCTGTTTTTT
D gene: TRBD2; J gene: TRBJ2-7; V gene: TRBV5-4; clone size: NA; CDR3 protein: CASSLGLAGNYEQYF; CDR3 DNA: TGTGCCAGCAGCTTGGGACTAGCGGGAAACTACGAGCAGTACTTC
D gene: TRBD2; J gene: TRBJ2-7; V gene: TRBV10-2; clone size: NA; CDR3 protein: CASSESGGGPYEQYF; CDR3 DNA: TGCGCCAGCAGTGAGTCCGGCGGGGGTCCCTACGAGCAGTACTTC
D gene: NA; J gene: TRBJ2-5; V gene: TRBV28; clone size: NA; CDR3 protein: CASSTRQAYQETQYF; CDR3 DNA: TGTGCCAGCAGTACCAGACAGGCCTACCAAGAGACCCAGTACTTC
D gene: TRBD1; J gene: TRBJ2-7; V gene: TRBV4-3; clone size: NA; CDR3 protein: CASSQGVGQGYEQYF; CDR3 DNA: TGCGCCAGCAGCCAAGGTGTGGGACAGGGTTACGAGCAGTACTTC
D gene: NA; J gene: TRBJ1-1; V gene: TRBV18; clone size: NA; CDR3 protein: CASSPVGPEAFF; CDR3 DNA: TGTGCCAGCTCACCTGTTGGGCCTGAAGCTTTCTTT
D gene: NA; J gene: TRBJ2-2; V gene: TRBV5-1; clone size: NA; CDR3 protein: CASSPVMANTGELFF; CDR3 DNA: TGCGCCAGCAGCCCGGTTATGGCGAACACCGGGGAGCTGTTTTTT
D gene: NA; J gene: TRBJ1-5; V gene: TRBV6-2/TRBV6-3; clone size: NA; CDR3 protein: CASRPRGGSNQPQHF; CDR3 DNA: TGTGCCAGCAGACCTCGAGGGGGAAGCAATCAGCCCCAGCATTTT
D gene: NA; J gene: TRBJ2-1; V gene: TRBV7-9; clone size: once; CDR3 protein: CASSLELVMRNEQFF; CDR3 DNA: TGTGCCAGCAGCTTAGAACTAGTGATGAGGAATGAGCAGTTCTTC
D gene: TRBD2; J gene: TRBJ2-1; V gene: TRBV5-6; clone size: NA; CDR3 protein: CASSLLAGSYNEQFF; CDR3 DNA: TGTGCCAGCAGCTTACTAGCGGGCTCCTACAATGAGCAGTTCTTC
D gene: NA; J gene: TRBJ1-1; V gene: TRBV30; clone size: NA; CDR3 protein: CAWSVIWRGEAFF; CDR3 DNA: TGTGCCTGGAGTGTAATCTGGAGAGGTGAAGCTTTCTTT
D gene: TRBD1; J gene: TRBJ1-1; V gene: TRBV5-1; clone size: once; CDR3 protein: CASSIGQGNTEAFF; CDR3 DNA: TGCGCCAGCAGCATTGGACAGGGAAACACTGAAGCTTTCTTT
D gene: TRBD1; J gene: TRBJ1-4; V gene: TRBV2; clone size: NA; CDR3 protein: CASRVSWTGEKLFF; CDR3 DNA: TGTGCCAGCAGAGTCTCATGGACAGGAGAAAAACTGTTTTTT
D gene: TRBD1; J gene: TRBJ1-4; V gene: TRBV5-4; clone size: NA; CDR3 protein: CASSPGQYNEKLFF; CDR3 DNA: TGTGCCAGCAGCCCGGGACAGTATAATGAAAAACTGTTTTTT
D gene: NA; J gene: TRBJ2-7; V gene: TRBV28; clone size: NA; CDR3 protein: CASSFPGAAYEQYF; CDR3 DNA: TGTGCCAGCAGTTTTCCAGGAGCGGCTTACGAGCAGTACTTC
D gene: NA; J gene: TRBJ1-1; V gene: TRBV30; clone size: NA; CDR3 protein: CAWSPQVITEAFF; CDR3 DNA: TGTGCCTGGAGCCCACAGGTAATCACTGAAGCTTTCTTT
D gene: TRBD1; J gene: TRBJ1-1; V gene: TRBV4-2; clone size: NA; CDR3 protein: CASSRRTGTEAFF; CDR3 DNA: TGTGCCAGCAGCCGCAGGACAGGGACTGAAGCTTTCTTT
D gene: NA; J gene: TRBJ2-3; V gene: TRBV5-1; clone size: NA; CDR3 protein: CASSLGVLTDTQYF; CDR3 DNA: TGCGCCAGCAGCTTAGGAGTTCTTACAGATACGCAGTATTTT
D gene: NA; J gene: TRBJ2-1; V gene: TRBV21-1; clone size: NA; CDR3 protein: CASSIPFFGTSGLNEQFF; CDR3 DNA: TGTGCCAGCAGCATCCCCTTCTTCGGGACTAGCGGGCTAAATGAGCAGTTCTTC
D gene: NA; J gene: TRBJ2-7; V gene: TRBV5-1; clone size: NA; CDR3 protein: CASSSQGTGRFEQYF; CDR3 DNA: TGCGCCAGCAGCTCACAGGGCACCGGAAGGTTCGAGCAGTACTTC
D gene: NA; J gene: TRBJ2-1; V gene: TRBV2; clone size: NA; CDR3 protein: CASKLEGNEQFF; CDR3 DNA: TGTGCCAGCAAACTCGAGGGCAATGAGCAGTTCTTC
D gene: TRBD2; J gene: TRBJ2-1; V gene: TRBV20-1; clone size: NA; CDR3 protein: CSAGDGGRAGNEQFF; CDR3 DNA: TGCAGTGCTGGTGACGGCGGGAGGGCCGGGAATGAGCAGTTCTTC
D gene: TRBD2; J gene: TRBJ2-2; V gene: TRBV6-5; clone size: few; CDR3 protein: CASRGLVGTGELFF; CDR3 DNA: TGTGCCAGCCGGGGACTAGTCGGTACCGGGGAGCTGTTTTTT
D gene: NA; J gene: TRBJ1-2; V gene: TRBV7-9; clone size: NA; CDR3 protein: CASSLDTGETYGYTF; CDR3 DNA: TGTGCCAGCAGCTTAGATACAGGCGAAACTTATGGCTACACCTTC
D gene: TRBD1; J gene: TRBJ1-1; V gene: TRBV7-9; clone size: NA; CDR3 protein: CASSPTGWNTEAFF; CDR3 DNA: TGTGCCAGCAGCCCGACAGGGTGGAACACTGAAGCTTTCTTT
D gene: TRBD1; J gene: TRBJ1-4; V gene: TRBV5-5; clone size: NA; CDR3 protein: CASSLRGDRGNEKLFF; CDR3 DNA: TGTGCCAGCAGCTTGCGGGGTGACAGGGGTAATGAAAAACTGTTTTTT
D gene: TRBD1; J gene: TRBJ1-2; V gene: TRBV3-1/TRBV3-2; clone size: NA; CDR3 protein: CASRQQGARGYTF; CDR3 DNA: TGTGCCAGCAGACAACAGGGGGCTCGGGGCTACACCTTC
D gene: TRBD2; J gene: TRBJ2-7; V gene: TRBV5-1; clone size: NA; CDR3 protein: CASSLVGGGNYEQYF; CDR3 DNA: TGCGCCAGCAGCTTGGTCGGCGGGGGTAACTACGAGCAGTACTTC
D gene: NA; J gene: TRBJ2-7; V gene: TRBV12-3/TRBV12-4; clone size: NA; CDR3 protein: CASSPDKTYEQYF; CDR3 DNA: TGTGCCAGCAGCCCCGACAAGACCTACGAGCAGTACTTC
D gene: TRBD2; J gene: TRBJ2-3; V gene: TRBV5-4; clone size: few; CDR3 protein: CASSRTSRLSTDTQYF; CDR3 DNA: TGTGCCAGCAGCCGGACTAGCAGACTTAGCACAGATACGCAGTATTTT
D gene: TRBD1; J gene: TRBJ1-1; V gene: TRBV25-1; clone size: NA; CDR3 protein: CASSEDRVLTQAFF; CDR3 DNA: TGTGCCAGCAGTGAGGACAGGGTTTTAACCCAAGCTTTCTTT
D gene: TRBD2; J gene: TRBJ2-1; V gene: TRBV6-5; clone size: NA; CDR3 protein: CASSYQAGPNEQFF; CDR3 DNA: TGTGCCAGCAGTTATCAAGCGGGGCCCAATGAGCAGTTCTTC
D gene: TRBD1; J gene: TRBJ1-5; V gene: TRBV15; clone size: few; CDR3 protein: CATGTGGSNQPQHF; CDR3 DNA: TGTGCCACGGGGACAGGGGGAAGTAATCAGCCCCAGCATTTT
D gene: TRBD2; J gene: TRBJ2-2; V gene: TRBV30; clone size: NA; CDR3 protein: CAWSGEETSGTGELFF; CDR3 DNA: TGTGCCTGGAGTGGGGAAGAGACTAGCGGAACCGGGGAGCTGTTTTTT
D gene: NA; J gene: TRBJ1-1; V gene: TRBV14; clone size: NA; CDR3 protein: CASSPQWSRVNTEAFF; CDR3 DNA: TGTGCCAGCAGCCCTCAGTGGAGCAGGGTGAACACTGAAGCTTTCTTT
D gene: TRBD1; J gene: TRBJ1-4; V gene: TRBV5-5; clone size: NA; CDR3 protein: CASSQGTVATNEKLFF; CDR3 DNA: TGTGCCAGCAGCCAAGGGACAGTCGCAACTAATGAAAAACTGTTTTTT
D gene: TRBD2; J gene: TRBJ2-7; V gene: TRBV19; clone size: NA; CDR3 protein: CASSARGGRSYEQYF; CDR3 DNA: TGTGCCAGTAGCGCCCGGGGGGGGCGATCTTACGAGCAGTACTTC
D gene: NA; J gene: TRBJ2-6; V gene: TRBV7-3; clone size: NA; CDR3 protein: CASTSRGPLSSGANVLTF; CDR3 DNA: TGTGCCAGCACCTCCAGGGGCCCCCTAAGCTCTGGGGCCAACGTCCTGACTTTC
D gene: TRBD2; J gene: TRBJ2-3; V gene: TRBV19; clone size: NA; CDR3 protein: CASSVLAGGPTDTQYF; CDR3 DNA: TGTGCCAGTAGTGTACTAGCGGGAGGGCCAACAGATACGCAGTATTTT
D gene: TRBD2; J gene: TRBJ2-2; V gene: TRBV18; clone size: NA; CDR3 protein: CASSPPGVLAGNTGELFF; CDR3 DNA: TGTGCCAGCTCACCACCGGGGGTCCTAGCGGGAAACACCGGGGAGCTGTTTTTT
D gene: TRBD2; J gene: TRBJ2-5; V gene: TRBV28; clone size: NA; CDR3 protein: CASSLLVSGMTQETQYF; CDR3 DNA: TGTGCCAGCAGTCTCCTTGTTAGCGGGATGACCCAAGAGACCCAGTACTTC
D gene: NA; J gene: TRBJ1-2; V gene: TRBV28; clone size: NA; CDR3 protein: CASSLALGYTF; CDR3 DNA: TGTGCCAGCAGCCTAGCCCTTGGCTACACCTTC
D gene: TRBD1; J gene: TRBJ2-5; V gene: TRBV5-1; clone size: NA; CDR3 protein: CASSLTGGWETQYF; CDR3 DNA: TGCGCCAGCAGCTTGACAGGGGGCTGGGAGACCCAGTACTTC
D gene: NA; J gene: TRBJ1-2; V gene: TRBV24-1; clone size: NA; CDR3 protein: CATSDSLTDNYGYTF; CDR3 DNA: TGTGCCACCAGTGATTCCCTGACAGATAACTATGGCTACACCTTC